Sequencing of this T cell receptor beta chain was carried out in a study of regulatory T cells in long-lasting Graves disease. Germline-derived CDR1 and CDR2 are MNHEY and SMNVEV (reference sequence). The CDR3 covers 15 residues. V lost 2 bases, J lost 7 bases, and 10 bases stayed unmatched. Researchers made TCR beta libraries by using iRepertoire HTBI primers and running Arm-PCR on CDR3 regions. TCRdb analysed the multiplex PCR reads with MiXCR anew, one entry per CDR3 protein. The table lists roughly 420,000 distinct CDR3 sequences, about 17% of them singletons. Specified time point: newly diagnosed GD, antithyroid drugs for less than 3 months. With RNA extracted from PBMCs as input, the TCR library was made. For this clonotype: A much larger clone lies one base from this, so it may be a read error.

Another study also made use of these data, one on T cells in Graves' hyperthyroidism and ophthalmopathy.

The sequencing used peripheral blood mononuclear cells (PBMCs), collected at new diagnosis, from a patient treated with antithyroid drugs. The chain recombines TRBV27 with TRBJ2-7; 8 bases fit TRBD2. The TCR originated in a woman between 18 and 29 years old with Graves disease. CDR3 DNA: TGTGCCAGCAGTTTAAGACTAGCGTTCCCGAATGAGCAGTACTTC. Protein product: CASSLRLAFPNEQYF.